Below, 24 T cell receptor beta chains from the same sample are listed, as sequenced in a study of Graves' ophthalmopathy and Graves' hyperthyroidism. RNA transcripts yielded amplified TCR beta CDR3 regions. HTBI primers primed a first-round RT-PCR, and a second-round multiplex PCR followed. TCRdb called the multiplex PCR reads again in MiXCR, with one record for every CDR3 protein. The sample holds 200,000 to 250,000 distinct CDR3 sequences, around 30% seen once. Source material: peripheral blood. These receptors originate from a man aged 45-65 years with Graves' ophthalmopathy.

The rearrangement joins TRBV12-3 or TRBV12-4 to TRBJ2-2; D gene uncertain. The ends were cut back, 2 bases at V and 3 bases at J, with 7 bases in the middle. This CDR3 contains 14 residues. The CDR3 sequence is CASSLIGYTGELFF. Written as DNA, the CDR3 is TGTGCCAGCAGTTTAATAGGGTACACCGGGGAGCTGTTTTTT.

The genes are TRBV11-2 and TRBJ2-7, with unresolved D. Looked up from germline, CDR1 is SGHAT and CDR2 is FQNNGV. V lost 0 bases and J 0 bases, leaving 12 bases between the germline ends. This CDR3 spans 16 amino acids. CDR3 DNA sequence: TGTGCCAGCAGCTTAGACTACGGAAACAACTCCTACGAGCAGTACTTC. Protein product: CASSLDYGNNSYEQYF.

This clonotype was counted many times. The gene calls are TRBV7-9 and TRBJ1-1, with 7 bases aligning to TRBD1. There are 15 residues in the CDR3. Germline CDR1 reads SEHNR; CDR2 reads FQNEAQ (reference sequence). The V and J ends lost 1 base and 2 bases, in that order; junction bases with no gene match: 4. CDR3 nucleotides: TGTGCCAGCAGCTTAGATACAGGGGTAAACACTGAAGCTTTCTTT. Its translation: CASSLDTGVNTEAFF.

This clonotype was found many times. The chain is built from TRBV6-1 and TRBJ1-2; D perhaps matches TRBD1 (6 bases). Germline lookup yields CDR1 MNHNS and CDR2 SASEGT. Trimming removed 10 bases at V and 4 bases at J, with 13 bases between. This CDR3 has 12 amino acids. CDR3 bases: TGTGCCACTTACAGGGTTGGCTATGGCTACACCTTC. This translates into CATYRVGYGYTF.

This clonotype occurred many times. The V and J genes are TRBV6-2 or TRBV6-3 and TRBJ2-5; D is unresolved. This CDR3 region has 11 residues. V lost 2 bases and J 5 bases, leaving 3 bases between the germline ends. CDR1 MNHEY and CDR2 SVGEGT come from the germline V gene. CDR3 sequence (DNA): TGTGCCAGCAGTTACATCGAGACCCAGTACTTC. It specifies CASSYIETQYF.

There are many counts of this clonotype. The chain uses TRBV6-2 or TRBV6-3 and TRBJ2-7, with D perhaps being TRBD1 or TRBD2 (6 bases each). Germline V gene data show CDR1 as MNHEY and CDR2 as SVGEGT. The CDR3 consists of 14 residues. With 2 bases removed from V and 4 bases from J, the gap between germline ends came to 12 bases. The CDR3 DNA follows: TGTGCCAGCAGTTACGTCGGGGGCGTTTACGAGCAGTACTTC. Translated, it gives CASSYVGGVYEQYF.

In this sample, this clonotype turned up many times. The chain employs TRBV27 and TRBJ1-2; D gene ambiguous. The CDR3 loop spans 13 amino acids. CDR1 and CDR2 from the germline V gene are MNHEY and SMNVEV (reference sequence). V lost 7 bases and J lost 7, with 16 bases in between. The CDR3 reads CASMGYGSGGYTF. Here the CDR3 DNA reads TGTGCCAGCATGGGGTACGGGTCGGGTGGCTACACCTTC.

The V gene is TRBV7-2, the J gene TRBJ2-5; D not resolved. This CDR3 is 14 amino acids long. V was pared by 1 base and J by 8 bases, with 14 bases between. Germline loops: CDR1 SGHTA, CDR2 FQGNSA. CDR3 bases: TGTGCCAGCAGCTTAGGAGGAGCCCTTGATACCCAGTACTTC. Translated, it gives CASSLGGALDTQYF.

This clonotype was detected ten times or more. The gene calls are TRBV29-1 and TRBJ1-1, with a tentative D call TRBD1 (6 bases). V was clipped by 4 bases and J by 2 bases, with 14 bases between them. The germline CDR1 and CDR2 sequences are SQVTM and ANQGSEA. The CDR3 runs to 14 residues. The chain's CDR3 is CSVATGRSNTEAFF. CDR3 DNA sequence: TGCAGCGTTGCTACAGGGAGAAGCAACACTGAAGCTTTCTTT.

This clonotype was counted at least ten times. The chain links TRBV7-2 to TRBJ2-7; weak D call: TRBD2 (6 bases). The germline V gene has CDR1 SGHTA and CDR2 FQGNSA. V shed 5 bases and J shed 2 bases, with 13 bases lying between them. The CDR3 length is 14 residues. This CDR3 reads CASSGRLGTYEQYF. DNA of the CDR3: TGTGCCAGCAGCGGGAGGCTCGGGACCTACGAGCAGTACTTC. Together with reference TRBV7-2 and TRBJ2-7, the CDR3 gives the full variable domain: GAGVSQSPSNKVTEKGKDVELRCDPISGHTALYWYRQSLGQGLEFLIYFQGNSAPDKSGLPSDRFSAERTGGSVSTLTIQRTQQEDSAVYLCASSGRLGTYEQYFGPGTRLTVT.

V is TRBV19 and J is TRBJ1-2; the D is unclear. The CDR3 spans 17 residues. CDR1 is LNHDA, CDR2 SQIVND, per germline (reference sequence). V lost 0 bases, J lost 4 bases, and 18 bases lay in between. The CDR3 DNA reads as TGTGCCAGTAGTATAGATGATGGCAGTTCGATAATCTATGGCTACACCTTC. Encoded protein: CASSIDDGSSIIYGYTF.

This clonotype was observed many times. V usage is TRBV7-3 and J usage is TRBJ2-2, with 14 bases lining up with TRBD2. The V and J ends lost 5 bases and 4 bases, in that order; junction bases with no gene match: 6. Germline assignment: CDR1 SGHTA and CDR2 FQGTGA. This CDR3 is 17 amino acids long. CDR3 loop: CASSPGTSGRITGELFF. For the CDR3, the DNA is TGTGCCAGCAGCCCGGGGACTAGCGGGAGAATCACCGGGGAGCTGTTTTTT.

This clonotype was seen at least ten times. V gene TRBV7-9 combines with J gene TRBJ2-4; D unresolved. V was cut by 2 bases and J by 5 bases, with 10 bases left in between. This CDR3 region has 14 residues. The germline V gene encodes CDR1 SEHNR and CDR2 FQNEAQ (reference sequence). Here the CDR3 reads CASSLTVLENIQYF. CDR3 nucleotides: TGTGCCAGCAGCTTAACCGTTCTCGAAAACATTCAGTACTTC.

The rearrangement uses TRBV12-3 or TRBV12-4 and TRBJ1-6; 8 bases agree with TRBD1. Unmatched junction bases numbered 2, after V lost 3 bases and J lost 10 bases. The length of the CDR3 is 13 residues. CDR3 coding DNA: TGTGCCAGCAGTTTGACAGGGGTCTCACCCCTCCACTTT. Protein: CASSLTGVSPLHF.

This clonotype occurred many times. The chain joins TRBV6-5 to TRBJ2-4; TRBD2 matches 7 bases. The V gene end was trimmed by 2 bases and the J gene end by 0 bases; junction bases not matched to a gene: 1. CDR1 is MNHEY and CDR2 is SVGAGI in the germline V gene. The CDR3 runs to 15 residues. CDR3 in DNA: TGTGCCAGCAGTTACCAGCGGGAAGCCAAAAACATTCAGTACTTC. It is translated as CASSYQREAKNIQYF.

This clonotype was seen ten or more times. The chain links TRBV5-1 to TRBJ1-6; no definite D call. The V end lost 2 bases, the J end lost 9 bases, and 15 bases lay between the germline ends. The CDR3 has 15 amino acids. CDR1 and CDR2 (germline): SGHRS, YFSETQ. The CDR3 is CASSFGPQGGSPLHF. Here the CDR3 DNA reads TGCGCCAGCAGCTTCGGGCCCCAAGGCGGTTCACCCCTCCACTTT.

With regard to this clonotype: An end of the junction does not agree with germline; a read error may underlie this. The gene calls are TRBV19 and TRBJ1-2, with D unclear. The germline CDR1 and CDR2 sequences are LNHDA and SQIVND (reference sequence). This CDR3 has 14 residues. CDR3 protein: CASSFPGPHYGHTF. Written as DNA, the CDR3 is TGTGCCAGTAGTTTCCCCGGCCCGCACTATGGCCACACCTTC. Using reference TRBV19 and TRBJ1-2 for the parts outside the CDR3, the full variable domain is DGGITQSPKYLFRKEGQNVTLSCEQNLNHDAMYWYRQDPGQGLRLIYYSQIVNDFQKGDIAEGYSVSREKKESFPLTVTSAQKNPTAFYLCASSFPGPHYGHTFGSGTRLTVV.

This clonotype was seen at least ten times. The rearrangement links TRBV20-1 to TRBJ1-1; the match to TRBD1 covers 10 bases. This CDR3 is built from 13 residues. Germline lookup yields CDR1 DFQATT and CDR2 SNEGSKA (reference sequence). V dropped 7 bases and J dropped 4; count of bases not matched to a gene: 6. CDR3 DNA sequence: TGCAGTGTCCAAAGGACAGGGGGCACTGAAGCTTTCTTT. This codes for CSVQRTGGTEAFF.

In this sample, this clonotype turned up many times. J is TRBJ1-2 and V is TRBV7-2; D is perhaps TRBD1 (5 bases). Trimming cost V 1 base and J 4 bases, with 16 bases left between them. CDR1 and CDR2 (germline): SGHTA, FQGNSA. The CDR3 is made up of 16 amino acids. This CDR3 is CASSLVFQGSIYGYTF. As DNA, the CDR3 is TGTGCCAGCAGCTTAGTATTCCAGGGTTCCATCTATGGCTACACCTTC.

This clonotype has ten or more counts. V is TRBV6-5 and J is TRBJ2-7; TRBD1 agrees at 8 bases. The V segment lost 5 bases and the J segment 3 bases; nucleotides outside the gene matches: 15. Germline V gene lookup returns CDR1 MNHEY and CDR2 SVGAGI. The CDR3 extends over 17 amino acids. This CDR3 reads CASSHRAHRDRNYEQYF. The CDR3 nucleotides are TGTGCCAGCAGTCACAGGGCACACCGGGACAGGAACTACGAGCAGTACTTC.

The rearrangement joins TRBV6-1 to TRBJ1-1, with D tentatively TRBD1 (5 bases). The V end was cut by 7 bases, the J end by 5 bases, with 11 bases between. Germline CDR1 reads MNHNS; CDR2 reads SASEGT. The CDR3 sequence is 12 residues long. The CDR3 is CASKGRVTEAFF. The CDR3 nucleotides are TGTGCCAGCAAGGGCAGGGTTACTGAAGCTTTCTTT.

The table lists this clonotype with many counts. This chain uses TRBV7-8 with TRBJ1-6, with unresolved D. Germline assignment: CDR1 SGHVS and CDR2 FQNEAQ. V was pared by 0 bases and J by 6 bases, with 9 bases between. The CDR3 extends over 15 amino acids. The CDR3 sequence is CASSLARAANSPLHF. CDR3 bases: TGTGCCAGCAGCTTAGCGCGGGCCGCTAATTCACCCCTCCACTTT.

At least ten counts were recorded for this clonotype. The rearrangement links TRBV18 to TRBJ1-3, with TRBD1 matching over 7 bases. Unmatched junction bases numbered 15, after V lost 6 bases and J lost 1 base. The CDR3 totals 18 residues. In germline, CDR1 is KGHSH, CDR2 LQKENI. This CDR3 reads CASSLRDSFLDSGNTIYF. The CDR3 DNA sequence: TGTGCCAGCTCGCTACGGGACAGCTTCCTCGATTCTGGAAACACCATATATTTT.

The genes are TRBV7-2 and TRBJ2-2; TRBD1 aligns across 7 bases. The CDR3 is made up of 15 amino acids. Germline V gene data show CDR1 as SGHTA and CDR2 as FQGNSA. V shed 1 base and J 6 bases; nucleotides not matched to a gene: 5. The CDR3 loop reads CASSLVTGISGELFF. CDR3 sequence (DNA): TGTGCCAGCAGCTTAGTGACAGGGATATCCGGGGAGCTGTTTTTT. Complete variable domain (other parts from reference TRBV7-2 and TRBJ2-2): GAGVSQSPSNKVTEKGKDVELRCDPISGHTALYWYRQSLGQGLEFLIYFQGNSAPDKSGLPSDRFSAERTGGSVSTLTIQRTQQEDSAVYLCASSLVTGISGELFFGEGSRLTVL.